This note documents a single TCR beta chain sequence. The antigen is not known. The germline V and J ends were trimmed by 6 bases and 8 bases, with 19 bases remaining between them. CDR1 and CDR2 (germline): MDHEN, SYDVKM. The CDR3 spans 15 residues. Regarding donors, all were healthy bone marrow donors. At sampling all donors were nominally healthy, likely with unrecorded immune exposures. The sample comes from a study of cytomegalovirus exposure and HLA in healthy donors. The study, taken as a whole, reports: Being indistinguishable, some V segments were excluded, TRBV6-2 and TRBV6-3 among them. DRB1 had the most TCR associations and HLA-C the fewest, a later analysis found, with rates varying by HLA locus.

The PCR used 60 Vbeta and 13 Jbeta primers. Clones were sequenced by immunoSEQ multiplex PCR, and TCRdb holds only the in-frame ones, with some missing. There are tens of thousands of clones in the sample; around two thirds occur only once, and 6.9% lies in the top ten. The J gene is TRBJ2-2, the V gene TRBV28; the D gene is possibly TRBD2 (5 bases). The source of this sequence is a woman aged 50 to 60 in good health and CMV-seropositive. Specimen: PBMCs. CDR3 in amino acids: CASSPGRLRGGELFF. The CDR3 DNA is TGTGCCAGCAGCCCAGGACGGCTCCGAGGGGGGGAGCTGTTTTTT. The variable domain in full, with the rest retrieved from reference TRBV28 and TRBJ2-2, is DVKVTQSSRYLVKRTGEKVFLECVQDMDHENMFWYRQDPGLGLRLIYFSYDVKMKEKGDIPEGYSVSREKKERFSLILESASTNQTSMYLCASSPGRLRGGELFFGEGSRLTVL.